This T cell receptor beta chain was sequenced for a study of blood T cell repertoires in COVID-19. About the study: COVID-19 samples collected from the United States, Italy and Spain covered acute and convalescent phases. T cells, B-cell-depleted T cells, or PBMCs provided the cDNA or gDNA that served as material.

This CDR3 has 14 residues. V shed 6 bases and J shed 2 bases, with 11 bases lying between them. Germline V gene sequence: CDR1 WSHSY, CDR2 SAAADI. In the original workflow: The assay estimated nucleated cells by amplifying reference gene primers. Only in-frame clones appear in the TCRdb table, and some are missing; sequencing was by immunoSEQ multiplex PCR. Clone size and V and J calls were adopted from that table, with D and trimming inferred from the DNA. The data hold about 120,000 clones, with roughly 70% observed a single time. The V gene is TRBV10-2, the J gene TRBJ2-1; maybe TRBD1 (5 bases). The sample consisted of peripheral blood. The sequence was obtained from a human donor with acute or convalescent COVID-19. The donor label of this sample is uncertain. CDR3 DNA: TGCGCCAGCAGGGCCTGGGGCACCTACAATGAGCAGTTCTTC. Amino acids: CASRAWGTYNEQFF.